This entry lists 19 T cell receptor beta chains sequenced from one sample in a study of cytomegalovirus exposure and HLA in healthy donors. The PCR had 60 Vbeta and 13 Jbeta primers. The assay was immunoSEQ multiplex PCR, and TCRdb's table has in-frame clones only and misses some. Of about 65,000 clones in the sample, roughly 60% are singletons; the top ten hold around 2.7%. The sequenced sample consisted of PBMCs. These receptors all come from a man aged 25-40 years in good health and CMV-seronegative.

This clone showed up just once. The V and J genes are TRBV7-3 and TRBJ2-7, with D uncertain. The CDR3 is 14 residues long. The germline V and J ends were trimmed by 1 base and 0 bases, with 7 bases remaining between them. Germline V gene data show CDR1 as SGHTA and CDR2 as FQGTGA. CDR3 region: CASSLMHSSYEQYF. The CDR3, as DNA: TGTGCCAGCAGCTTAATGCACAGCTCCTACGAGCAGTACTTC.

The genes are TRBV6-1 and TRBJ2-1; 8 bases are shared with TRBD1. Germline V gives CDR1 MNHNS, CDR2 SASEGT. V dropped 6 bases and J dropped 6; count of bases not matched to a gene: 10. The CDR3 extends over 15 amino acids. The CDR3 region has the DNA TGTGCCAGCAGAAAACAGGGGGAGCAAACCAATGAGCAGTTCTTC. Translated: CASRKQGEQTNEQFF.

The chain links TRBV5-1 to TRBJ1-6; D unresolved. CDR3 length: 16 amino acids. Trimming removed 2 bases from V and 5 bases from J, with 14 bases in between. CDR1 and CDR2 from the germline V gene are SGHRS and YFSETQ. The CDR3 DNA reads TGCGCCAGCAGCTTATTAACGGGAGGGAATAATTCACCCCTCCACTTT. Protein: CASSLLTGGNNSPLHF.

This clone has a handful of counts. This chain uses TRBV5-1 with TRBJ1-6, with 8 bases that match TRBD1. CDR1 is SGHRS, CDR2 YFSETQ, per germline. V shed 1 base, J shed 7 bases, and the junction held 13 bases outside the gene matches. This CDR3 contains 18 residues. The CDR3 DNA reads TGCGCCAGCAGCTTGCACTCGAGTCCGGGACAGGCAAATTCACCCCTCCACTTT. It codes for CASSLHSSPGQANSPLHF.

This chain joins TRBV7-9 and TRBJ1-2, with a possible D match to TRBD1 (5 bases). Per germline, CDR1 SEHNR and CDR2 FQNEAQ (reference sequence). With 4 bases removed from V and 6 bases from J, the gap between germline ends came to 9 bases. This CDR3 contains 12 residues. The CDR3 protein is CASSSGGNGYTF. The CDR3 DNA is TGTGCCAGCAGCTCCGGGGGGAATGGCTACACCTTC.

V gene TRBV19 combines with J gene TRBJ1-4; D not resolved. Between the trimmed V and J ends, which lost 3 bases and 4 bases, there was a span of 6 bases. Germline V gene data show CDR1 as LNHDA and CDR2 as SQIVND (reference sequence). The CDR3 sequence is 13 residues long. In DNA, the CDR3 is TGTGCCAGTAGTATGTTAGATAATGAAAAACTGTTTTTT. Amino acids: CASSMLDNEKLFF.

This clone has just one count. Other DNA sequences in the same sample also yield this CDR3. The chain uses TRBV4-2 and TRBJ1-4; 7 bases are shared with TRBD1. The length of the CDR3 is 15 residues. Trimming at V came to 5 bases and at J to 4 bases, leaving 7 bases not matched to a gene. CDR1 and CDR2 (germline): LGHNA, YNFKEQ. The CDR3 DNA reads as TGTGCCAGCAGCACCCTAAACAGGGGTAATGAAAAACTGTTTTTT. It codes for CASSTLNRGNEKLFF.

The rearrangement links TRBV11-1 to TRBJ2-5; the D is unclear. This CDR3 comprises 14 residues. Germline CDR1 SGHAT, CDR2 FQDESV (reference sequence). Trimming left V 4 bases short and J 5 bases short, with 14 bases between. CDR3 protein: CASSSKSSVETQYF. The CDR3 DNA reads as TGTGCCAGCAGCTCCAAGTCCTCGGTTGAGACCCAGTACTTC.

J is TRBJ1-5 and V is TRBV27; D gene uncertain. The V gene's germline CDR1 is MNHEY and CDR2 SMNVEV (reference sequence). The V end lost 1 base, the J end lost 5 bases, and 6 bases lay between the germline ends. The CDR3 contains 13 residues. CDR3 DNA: TGTGCCAGCAGTTTATATCAGGATCAGCCCCAGCATTTT. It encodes CASSLYQDQPQHF.

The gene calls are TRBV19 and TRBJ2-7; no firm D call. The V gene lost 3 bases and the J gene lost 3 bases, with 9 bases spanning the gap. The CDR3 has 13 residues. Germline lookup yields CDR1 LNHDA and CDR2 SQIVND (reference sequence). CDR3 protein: CASSIDTVYEQYF. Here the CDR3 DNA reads TGTGCCAGTAGTATTGACACCGTCTACGAGCAGTACTTC.

The CDR3 DNA sequence: TGTGCCAGCAGCCCCACGGGAGGGTCTAACACTGAAGCTTTCTTT. Its translation is CASSPTGGSNTEAFF. The chain is built from TRBV6-6 and TRBJ1-1; the D is unclear. CDR1 and CDR2 from the germline V gene are MNHNY and SVGAGI (reference sequence). V was clipped by 6 bases and J by 2 bases, with 16 bases between them. The CDR3 is 15 amino acids.

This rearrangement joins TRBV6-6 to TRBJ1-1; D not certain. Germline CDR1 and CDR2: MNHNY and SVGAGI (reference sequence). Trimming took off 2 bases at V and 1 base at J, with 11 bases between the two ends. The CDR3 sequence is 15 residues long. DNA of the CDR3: TGTGCCAGCAGTTACGATCCGGTTCCGAACACTGAAGCTTTCTTT. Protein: CASSYDPVPNTEAFF.

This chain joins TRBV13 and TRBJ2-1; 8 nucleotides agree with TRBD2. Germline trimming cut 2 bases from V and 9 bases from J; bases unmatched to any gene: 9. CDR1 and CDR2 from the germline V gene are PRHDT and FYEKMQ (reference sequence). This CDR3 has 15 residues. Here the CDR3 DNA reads TGTGCCAGCAGCTTATACACTAGCGGTAAGGTTGAGCAGTTCTTC. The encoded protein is CASSLYTSGKVEQFF.

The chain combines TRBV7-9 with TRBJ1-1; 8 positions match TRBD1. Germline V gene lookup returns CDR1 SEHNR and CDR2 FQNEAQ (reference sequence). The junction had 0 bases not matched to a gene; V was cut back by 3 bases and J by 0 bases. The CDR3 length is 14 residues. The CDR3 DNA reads TGTGCCAGCAGCTTGACAGGGGTGAACACTGAAGCTTTCTTT. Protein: CASSLTGVNTEAFF.

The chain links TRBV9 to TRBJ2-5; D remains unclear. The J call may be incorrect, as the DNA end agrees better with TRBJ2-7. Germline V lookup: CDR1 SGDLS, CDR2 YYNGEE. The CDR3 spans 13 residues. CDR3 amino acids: CASSVAPSYEQYF. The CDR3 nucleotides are TGTGCCAGCAGCGTAGCCCCGTCCTACGAGCAGTACTTC.

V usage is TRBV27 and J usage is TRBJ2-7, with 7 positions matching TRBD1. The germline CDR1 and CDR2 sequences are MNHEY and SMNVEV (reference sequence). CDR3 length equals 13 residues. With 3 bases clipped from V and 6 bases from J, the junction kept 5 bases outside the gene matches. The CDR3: CASSFNRGPEQYF. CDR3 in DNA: TGTGCCAGCAGTTTTAACAGGGGCCCCGAGCAGTACTTC.

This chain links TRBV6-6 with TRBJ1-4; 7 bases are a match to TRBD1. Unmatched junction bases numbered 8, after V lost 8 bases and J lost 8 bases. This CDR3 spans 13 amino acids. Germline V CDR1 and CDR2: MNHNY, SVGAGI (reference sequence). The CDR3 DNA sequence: TGTGCCAGCTTCCGACAGGGTAACGAAAAACTGTTTTTT. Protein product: CASFRQGNEKLFF.

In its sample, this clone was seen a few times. CDR3 sequence reads: CASSQDGGFGRGYTF. The CDR3 DNA sequence: TGCGCCAGCAGCCAAGATGGAGGATTTGGTCGGGGCTACACCTTC. This rearrangement joins TRBV4-1 to TRBJ1-2; D not resolved. This CDR3 contains 15 residues. Trimming stripped 0 bases from V and 8 bases from J, with 16 bases between. Per germline, CDR1 MGHRA and CDR2 YSYEKL.

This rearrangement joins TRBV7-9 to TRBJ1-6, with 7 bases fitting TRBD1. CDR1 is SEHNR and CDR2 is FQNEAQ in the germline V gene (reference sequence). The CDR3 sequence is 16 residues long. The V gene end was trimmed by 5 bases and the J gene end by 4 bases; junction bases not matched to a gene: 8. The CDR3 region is CASSTRTGKYNSPLHF. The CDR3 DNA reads TGTGCCAGCAGCACCCGGACAGGAAAGTATAATTCACCCCTCCACTTT.